A selection of T cell receptor beta chains follows, all from one sample in a study of metastatic and nonmetastatic thyroid tumors. MiXCR reprocessed the PCR reads for TCRdb. The sample has about 30,000 clones; roughly 30% are singletons. Sample: blood. These receptors originate from a female donor with papillary thyroid cancer or a benign thyroid nodule (not recorded which). Some clones in this sample may be carry-over from other donors' samples. Each CDR3 is given with its conserved first and last residue. A D gene is named only where the DNA matches it firmly. Clone size is given for some rows only: seen once, a few or many times, or a class if the clone is expanded.

abundance,v_gene,d_gene,j_gene,CDR3nt,CDR3aa
many,TRBV19,.,TRBJ1-4,TGTGCCAGTAGTATAGTCAACGGGGGAAGTGAACTGTTTTTT,CASSIVNGGSELFF
.,TRBV20-1,TRBD1,TRBJ2-7,TGCAGTGCTAGTTGGGACAGGGTCGACGAGCAGTACTTC,CSASWDRVDEQYF
.,TRBV6-1,.,TRBJ1-6,TGTGCCAGCAGTGAGGCGGACAGCAGATATAATTCACCCCTCCACTTT,CASSEADSRYNSPLHF
.,TRBV19,TRBD1,TRBJ1-1,TGTGCCAGTGGGGGACAGGGGATCACTGAAGCTTTCTTT,CASGGQGITEAFF
.,TRBV6-1,.,TRBJ1-5,TGTGCCACCCAAAGGGGAATCAATCAGCCCCAGCATTTT,CATQRGINQPQHF
many,TRBV4-1,TRBD2,TRBJ2-3,TGCGCCAGCAGCGATCTAGCGGGAACAGATACGCAGTATTTT,CASSDLAGTDTQYF
.,TRBV14,.,TRBJ1-3,TGTGCCAGCAGCCAAGAACGGGTAGGCTACTCTGGAAACACCATATATTTT,CASSQERVGYSGNTIYF
medium-sized,TRBV28,TRBD1,TRBJ2-7,TGTGCCAGCAGAGAACCGGGACAGGACCCCTACGAGCAGTACTTC,CASREPGQDPYEQYF
many,TRBV5-4,.,TRBJ2-3,TGTGCCAGCAGCTCCGCCGGGGGGCGAACAGATACGCAGTATTTT,CASSSAGGRTDTQYF
.,TRBV11-2,.,TRBJ1-2,TGTGCCAGCAGCTTAACAGATGTTAACTATGGCTACACCTTC,CASSLTDVNYGYTF
few,TRBV12-3/TRBV12-4,TRBD1,TRBJ2-1,TGTGCCAGCTATACAGGGGGACATGAGCAGTTCTTC,CASYTGGHEQFF
.,TRBV10-3,TRBD2,TRBJ2-6,TGTGCCATCATAGCGGGAGCAGGGGCCAACGTCCTGACTTTC,CAIIAGAGANVLTF
many,TRBV4-2,.,TRBJ1-3,TGTGCCAGCAGCCAAGATTGGGGGGAAGGTGGAAACACCATATATTTT,CASSQDWGEGGNTIYF
.,TRBV20-1,.,TRBJ2-5,TGCAGTGCTAGTTTAGTAGGGCAAGAGACCCAGTACTTC,CSASLVGQETQYF
few,TRBV28,TRBD1,TRBJ2-7,TGTGCCAGCAGCAAGACAGGGCTCTTCTACGAGCAGTACTTC,CASSKTGLFYEQYF
.,TRBV11-2,.,TRBJ1-2,TGTGCCAGCAGCTTTGATCAGGGCGCGGGGTATGGCTACACCTTC,CASSFDQGAGYGYTF
many,TRBV18,TRBD1,TRBJ1-1,TGTGCCAGCTCCCTACAGGGACAGGGTTTCGACACTGAAGCTTTCTTT,CASSLQGQGFDTEAFF
.,TRBV5-5,.,TRBJ2-7,TGTGCCAGCAGCTTTGAAGCCGAGCAGTACTTC,CASSFEAEQYF
medium-sized,TRBV20-1,TRBD1,TRBJ2-7,TGCAGTGCTAGAGGGGACAGGGATTACGAGCAGTACTTC,CSARGDRDYEQYF
medium-sized,TRBV6-5,.,TRBJ1-2,TGTGCCAGCAGTTACCTGGGAAACTATGGCTACACCTTC,CASSYLGNYGYTF
few,TRBV6-1,.,TRBJ2-1,TGTGCCAGCAGCAGCACCTACAATGAGCAGTTCTTC,CASSSTYNEQFF
few,TRBV6-1,TRBD1,TRBJ2-7,TGTGCCAGCAGTGGAGACAGGGCCCTCTACGAGCAGTACTTC,CASSGDRALYEQYF
.,TRBV11-2,.,TRBJ2-3,TGTGCCAGCAGCTTTCGAGGGCTTCTTGTCAAAACAGATACGCAGTATTTT,CASSFRGLLVKTDTQYF
few,TRBV6-1,.,TRBJ2-5,TGTGCCAGCAGTGGAAGCCCCGGGCCCCAAGAGACCCAGTACTTC,CASSGSPGPQETQYF
.,TRBV5-1,.,TRBJ2-3,TGCGCCAGCAGCGGGGGCACAGGGACAGATACGCAGTATTTT,CASSGGTGTDTQYF
.,TRBV6-1,TRBD1,TRBJ1-3,TGTGCCAGCAGTCGACAGGGTGGAGGAGGTGGAAACACCATATATTTT,CASSRQGGGGGNTIYF
few,TRBV6-1,TRBD2,TRBJ2-5,TGTGCCAGCAGTGAAGCGGCGGTGCGGGGGGAGACCCAGTACTTC,CASSEAAVRGETQYF
many,TRBV5-8,.,TRBJ2-1,TGTGCCAGCAGCTTGTCACGGACCAACAGGGATGAGCAGTTCTTC,CASSLSRTNRDEQFF
few,TRBV6-1,TRBD2,TRBJ2-7,TGTGCCAGCCGTATTACTAGCGGGAGTTCCCGCGAGCAGTACTTT,CASRITSGSSREQYF
few,TRBV27,.,TRBJ2-1,TGTGCCAGCAGTACCAAGCGGGACAGGTCAACCAATGAGCATTTCTTC,CASSTKRDRSTNEHFF
few,TRBV6-1,.,TRBJ1-2,TGTGCCAGCAGCCCGGGGCAAGGAAGAGGCTACACCTTC,CASSPGQGRGYTF
medium-sized,TRBV12-3/TRBV12-4,.,TRBJ2-2,TGTGCCAGCAGTTTCCGGAACACCGGGGAGCTGTTTTTT,CASSFRNTGELFF
many,TRBV5-1,.,TRBJ2-5,TGCGCCAGCAGCTTCTACAGGGACCGACAAGAGACCCAGTACTTC,CASSFYRDRQETQYF
.,TRBV20-1,.,TRBJ2-5,TGCAGTGCTAGAGATACCTTCAGGGGGGTCCAAGAGACCCAGTACTTC,CSARDTFRGVQETQYF
.,TRBV28,TRBD1,TRBJ2-7,TGTGCCAGCAGTTTAGAGTTTGGGACAGGGGGCGCGTGGGACCACGAGCAGTACTTC,CASSLEFGTGGAWDHEQYF
many,TRBV18,.,TRBJ2-1,TGTGCCAGCTCACCATTGGCGGGCCAAGACAATGAGCAGTTCTTC,CASSPLAGQDNEQFF
many,TRBV20-1,.,TRBJ1-4,TGCAGTGCTAGACGACAAGCTAATGAAAAACTGTTTTTT,CSARRQANEKLFF
.,TRBV5-1,TRBD2,TRBJ2-2,TGCGCCAGCAAGCGGGATCCGAACACCGGGGAGCTGTTTTTT,CASKRDPNTGELFF
.,TRBV28,TRBD1,TRBJ2-7,TGTGCCAGCAGTTCTACCCGGGACAGGGGTTCCTACGAGCAGTACTTC,CASSSTRDRGSYEQYF
medium-sized,TRBV6-1,.,TRBJ2-3,TGTGCCAGTGGTTCTGGGACGACTAGCACAGATACGCAGTATTTT,CASGSGTTSTDTQYF